This T cell receptor beta chain stems from a study of blood T cell repertoires in COVID-19. V shed 3 bases and J shed 4 bases, with 12 bases lying between them. The CDR3 extends over 13 amino acids. CDR1 is DFQATT, CDR2 SNEGSKA, per germline (reference sequence). Assay: immunoSEQ multiplex PCR; the TCRdb copy retains only in-frame clones and omits some. In the table there are approximately 120,000 clones, around 89% of which are singletons. Sequencing was done on a sample of peripheral blood. This clonotype originated in a human donor in a cohort sampled during active COVID-19. V and J are TRBV20-1 and TRBJ1-1, with a tentative D call TRBD1 (6 bases). The CDR3 nucleotides read TGCAGTGCTAGTGCAGGGGTGATCACTGAAGCTTTCTTT. Translating it yields CSASAGVITEAFF.